Listed below are T cell receptor beta chains from one sample, sequenced in a study of Ad26.COV2.S vaccination and SARS-CoV-2 variants. The assay was immunoSEQ multiplex PCR, and TCRdb's table has in-frame clones only and misses some. The sample has roughly 350,000 clones, less than 90% seen once. The sequencing here drew on peripheral blood, taken in a trial of Ad26.COV2.S vaccine versus placebo. The source is a person aged 18-65 years who received the Ad26.COV2.S COVID-19 vaccine or a placebo. Both conserved end residues are part of each CDR3. The order of the fields is J gene, D gene, V gene, clone size, CDR3 DNA, CDR3 protein. D genes are given only for firm matches. Size tells how often a clone was seen (once, few, many) or the class of an expanded clone, and some rows leave it out.

J: TRBJ2-2
D: TRBD1
V: TRBV6-5
size: -
DNA: TGTGCCAGCAGCCTGGGGACAGGGTTCACCGGGGAGCTGTTTTTT
CDR3: CASSLGTGFTGELFF

J: TRBJ2-2
D: TRBD1
V: TRBV4-2
size: -
DNA: TGTGCCAGCAGCCGCCTTTTAGGGGGCGGTTTCGGGGAGCTGTTTTTT
CDR3: CASSRLLGGGFGELFF

J: TRBJ2-1
D: TRBD1
V: TRBV6-4
size: -
DNA: TGTGCCAGTAATCAGGGGGCTGGTTACAATGAGCAGTTCTTC
CDR3: CASNQGAGYNEQFF

J: TRBJ2-2
D: TRBD2
V: TRBV28
size: -
DNA: TGTGCCAGCAGTCCCACACTAGCGGGTACGACCGGGGAGCTGTTTTTT
CDR3: CASSPTLAGTTGELFF

J: TRBJ2-1
D: TRBD1
V: TRBV28
size: -
DNA: TGTGCCAGCAGTTTGGGTGGACAGGGGAGCAATGAGCAGTTCTTC
CDR3: CASSLGGQGSNEQFF

J: TRBJ2-7
D: -
V: TRBV4-2
size: -
DNA: TGTGCCAGCAGCCAAATGGGGGTCGAGCAGTACTTC
CDR3: CASSQMGVEQYF

J: TRBJ2-1
D: TRBD2
V: TRBV4-2
size: -
DNA: TGTGCCAGCGCGCACCCCAGGGACTACATCAATGAGCAGTTCTTC
CDR3: CASAHPRDYINEQFF

J: TRBJ1-2
D: -
V: TRBV4-3
size: once
DNA: TGCGCCAGCAGCCGCGAAAACCCTAACTATGGCTACACCTTC
CDR3: CASSRENPNYGYTF

J: TRBJ1-1
D: TRBD1
V: TRBV10-3
size: -
DNA: TGTGCCACCAGTGGGTCCCGAGACAGGGGGCTGACTGAAGCTTTCTTT
CDR3: CATSGSRDRGLTEAFF

J: TRBJ1-2
D: -
V: TRBV4-3
size: -
DNA: TGCGCCAGCAGCCAACTTTGGGGTCAGGACTATGGCTACACCTTC
CDR3: CASSQLWGQDYGYTF

J: TRBJ2-7
D: TRBD2
V: TRBV6-2/TRBV6-3
size: -
DNA: TGTGCCAGCAGCGGACTAGCGGGGAGGGAGCAGTACTTC
CDR3: CASSGLAGREQYF

J: TRBJ1-5
D: -
V: TRBV28
size: -
DNA: TGTGCCAGCAGTTCCGGGACAACTCTGAAACCCCAGCATTTT
CDR3: CASSSGTTLKPQHF

J: TRBJ2-7
D: -
V: TRBV21-1
size: -
DNA: TGTGCCAGCAGCCTGGAGACAGGGTACGAGCAGTACTTC
CDR3: CASSLETGYEQYF

J: TRBJ1-3
D: -
V: TRBV11-2
size: -
DNA: TGTGCCAGCAGCCCTCGGCCGGGCGGCTCTGGAAACACCATATATTTT
CDR3: CASSPRPGGSGNTIYF

J: TRBJ2-3
D: TRBD1
V: TRBV7-3
size: -
DNA: TGTGCCAGCAGCTCCTCCCTAGGGACAGGGATAGATACGCAGTATTTT
CDR3: CASSSSLGTGIDTQYF

J: TRBJ2-4
D: -
V: TRBV5-1
size: once
DNA: TGCGCCAGCAGCTTGGCACAGGCGGAAAACATTCAGTACTTC
CDR3: CASSLAQAENIQYF

J: TRBJ2-3
D: -
V: TRBV27
size: once
DNA: TGTGCCAGCAGTTTATCGTGGACCCTCACAGATACGCAGTATTTT
CDR3: CASSLSWTLTDTQYF

J: TRBJ1-2
D: TRBD1
V: TRBV24-1
size: -
DNA: TGTGCCACCAGTGACGCTTGGACAGGCCATGGCTACACCTTC
CDR3: CATSDAWTGHGYTF

J: TRBJ2-5
D: -
V: TRBV11-3
size: once
DNA: TGTGCCAGCAGCTTAAGGCGGAGAGGGTACCAAGAGACCCAGTACTTC
CDR3: CASSLRRRGYQETQYF

J: TRBJ1-6
D: -
V: TRBV5-5
size: few
DNA: TGTGCCAGCAGCTTGGGGGAATCACCCCTCCACTTT
CDR3: CASSLGESPLHF

J: TRBJ1-1
D: -
V: TRBV4-2
size: -
DNA: TGTGCCAGCAGCCAAGATTGGCCCACCCAGGGGCTGAACACTGAAGCTTTCTTT
CDR3: CASSQDWPTQGLNTEAFF

J: TRBJ2-1
D: TRBD1
V: TRBV24-1
size: -
DNA: TGTGCCACCAGTGATTACTCCTTCGAGGGACAGGGTGAGTATTTCTTC
CDR3: CATSDYSFEGQGEYFF

J: TRBJ2-3
D: -
V: TRBV6-1
size: -
DNA: TGTGCCAGCAGTGAATCTAGCACAGATACGCAGTATTTT
CDR3: CASSESSTDTQYF

J: TRBJ2-5
D: TRBD1
V: TRBV6-5
size: -
DNA: TGTGCCAGCACCGAGGGACAGGTCACTCAAGAGACCCAGTACTTC
CDR3: CASTEGQVTQETQYF

J: TRBJ2-2
D: TRBD1
V: TRBV27
size: -
DNA: TGTGCCAGCCTTAGGACAGGGGGCACCGGGGAGCTGTTTTTT
CDR3: CASLRTGGTGELFF

J: TRBJ1-4
D: -
V: TRBV7-2
size: -
DNA: TGTGCCAGCAGCCGCGCGGGCCTATCGGGCGAAAAACTGTTTTTT
CDR3: CASSRAGLSGEKLFF